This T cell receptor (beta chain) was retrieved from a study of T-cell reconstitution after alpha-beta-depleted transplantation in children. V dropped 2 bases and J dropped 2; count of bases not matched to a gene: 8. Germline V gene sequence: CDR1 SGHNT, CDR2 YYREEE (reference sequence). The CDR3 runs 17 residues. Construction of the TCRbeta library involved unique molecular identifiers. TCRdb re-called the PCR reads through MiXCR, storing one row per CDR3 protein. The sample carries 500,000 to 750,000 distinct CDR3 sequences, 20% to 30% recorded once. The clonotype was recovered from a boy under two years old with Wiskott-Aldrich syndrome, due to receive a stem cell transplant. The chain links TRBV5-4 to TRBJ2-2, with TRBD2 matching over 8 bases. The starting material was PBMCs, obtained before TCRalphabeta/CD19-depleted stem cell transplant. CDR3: CASSFQAGVGNTGELFF. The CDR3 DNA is TGTGCCAGCAGCTTCCAAGCGGGAGTGGGAAACACCGGGGAGCTGTTTTTT.